This T cell receptor (beta chain) was recovered during a study of blood T cells in healthy people across ages. The CDR3 spans 15 residues. The ends were cut back, 3 bases at V and 1 base at J, with 12 bases in the middle. Germline assignment: CDR1 LGHDT and CDR2 YNNKEL (reference sequence). The second PCR ran 7 to 11 cycles with a sample-barcoded 5' primer and J-beta primers. A template-switch adaptor that had 12 random nucleotides put a tag on each cDNA molecule. TCRdb analysed the 5' RACE reads with MiXCR anew, one entry per CDR3 protein. The table includes around 1,500,000 distinct CDR3 sequences, 28% detected once.

The rearrangement links TRBV3-1 to TRBJ1-1; no reliable D call. The source is a woman aged 25 to 39 in good health. Sequencing was carried out using blood. The CDR3 region is CASSHHPAGNTEAFF. The CDR3 DNA follows: TGTGCCAGCAGCCATCACCCGGCCGGGAACACTGAAGCTTTCTTT. Full variable domain (remainder filled in from reference TRBV3-1 and TRBJ1-1): DTAVSQTPKYLVTQMGNDKSIKCEQNLGHDTMYWYKQDSKKFLKIMFSYNNKELIINETVPNRFSPKSPDKAHLNLHINSLELGDSAVYFCASSHHPAGNTEAFFGQGTRLTVV.